The 5 T cell receptor beta chains given below trace back to one sample, sequenced in a study of blood T cell repertoires in COVID-19. Sequencing was performed with immunoSEQ multiplex PCR; in TCRdb, only in-frame clones are kept and a portion is missing. The table has 160,000 or so clones, more than 65% seen once. Sequencing was performed on PBMCs or T cells enriched from blood (not recorded which). These receptors all come from a woman between 35 and 50 years old with acute COVID-19.

CDR3 amino acids: CASSEEQGAYAQYF. In DNA, the CDR3 is TGTGCCAGCAGTGAAGAACAGGGGGCTTACGCGCAGTATTTT. The chain has TRBV6-1 and TRBJ2-3, with 9 bases lining up with TRBD1. V lost 1 base to trimming and J lost 10 bases; unmatched junction nucleotides: 6. The CDR3 is 14 residues long. The V gene's germline CDR1 is MNHNS and CDR2 SASEGT.

V gene TRBV2 combines with J gene TRBJ2-1, with 9 positions matching TRBD2. From germline, CDR1 is SNHLY and CDR2 FYNNEI. J gave up 8 bases and V 4 bases, and 6 bases lay outside the gene matches. The CDR3 is 14 amino acids. CDR3 residues: CASSVPSGIDEQFF. The CDR3, as DNA: TGTGCCAGCAGTGTCCCTAGCGGGATAGATGAGCAGTTCTTC.

The chain has TRBV25-1 and TRBJ1-4, with a possible D match to TRBD1 (5 bases). V lost 9 bases and J lost 8, with 22 bases in between. CDR3 size: 15 residues. Germline CDR1 is MGHDK and CDR2 is SYGVNS. The DNA for the CDR3 is TGTGCCAGTAAGGGCCCGACCGGGACTCGCGAAAAACTGTTTTTT. It is translated as CASKGPTGTREKLFF.

The sample holds one count of this clone. This chain links TRBV24-1 with TRBJ2-3; 14 positions match TRBD2. Trimming at V came to 5 bases and at J to 6 bases, leaving 6 bases not matched to a gene. Germline-derived CDR1 and CDR2 are KGHDR and SFDVKD. The CDR3 runs to 16 residues. CDR3 bases: TGTGCCACCAGTGTCGGGACTAGCGGGAGTAAGGATACGCAGTATTTT. Translation: CATSVGTSGSKDTQYF.

The chain recombines TRBV7-8 with TRBJ1-6, with TRBD1 as a possible D gene (5 bases). This CDR3 has 14 amino acids. CDR1 is SGHVS, CDR2 FQNEAQ, per germline. V was pared by 4 bases and J by 3 bases, with 7 bases between. CDR3 sequence: CASSYDSYNSPLHF. The CDR3 DNA reads TGTGCCAGCAGCTACGACAGCTATAATTCACCCCTCCACTTT.